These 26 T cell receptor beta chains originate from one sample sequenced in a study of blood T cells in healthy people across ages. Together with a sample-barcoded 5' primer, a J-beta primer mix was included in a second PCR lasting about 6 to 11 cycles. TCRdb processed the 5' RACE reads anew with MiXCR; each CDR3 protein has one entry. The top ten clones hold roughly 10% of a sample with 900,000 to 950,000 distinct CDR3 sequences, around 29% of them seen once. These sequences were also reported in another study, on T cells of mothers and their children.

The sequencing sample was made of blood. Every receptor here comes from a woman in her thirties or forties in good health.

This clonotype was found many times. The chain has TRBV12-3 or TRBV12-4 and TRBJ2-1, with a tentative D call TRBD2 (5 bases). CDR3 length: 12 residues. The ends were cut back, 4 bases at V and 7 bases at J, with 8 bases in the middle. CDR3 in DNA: TGTGCCAGCAGTTGGTCGGGAAATGAGCAGTTCTTC. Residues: CASSWSGNEQFF.

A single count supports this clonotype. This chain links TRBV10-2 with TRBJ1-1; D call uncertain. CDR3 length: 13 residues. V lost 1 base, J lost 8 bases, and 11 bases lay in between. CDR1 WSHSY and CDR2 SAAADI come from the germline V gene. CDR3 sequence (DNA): TGCGCCAGCAGTGAGTGGACCGGGCGGGAAGCTTTCTTT. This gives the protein CASSEWTGREAFF.

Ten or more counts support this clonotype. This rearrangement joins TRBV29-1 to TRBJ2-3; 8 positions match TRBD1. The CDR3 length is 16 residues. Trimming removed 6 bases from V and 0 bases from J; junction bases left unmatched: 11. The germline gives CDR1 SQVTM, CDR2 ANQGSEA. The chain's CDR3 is CSVGGQADSSTDTQYF. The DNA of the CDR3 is TGCAGCGTAGGGGGACAGGCCGACTCAAGCACAGATACGCAGTATTTT.

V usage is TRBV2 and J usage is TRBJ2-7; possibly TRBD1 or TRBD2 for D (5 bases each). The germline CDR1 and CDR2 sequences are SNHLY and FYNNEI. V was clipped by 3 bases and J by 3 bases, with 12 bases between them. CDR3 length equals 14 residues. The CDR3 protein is CASSERGRGYEQYF. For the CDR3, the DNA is TGTGCCAGCAGTGAGAGGGGCCGGGGCTACGAGCAGTACTTC.

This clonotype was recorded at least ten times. The CDR3 sequence is CSVFGNTEAFF. The CDR3 bases are TGCAGTGTTTTTGGGAACACTGAAGCTTTCTTT. V is TRBV20-1 and J is TRBJ1-1; unclear D gene. The CDR3 loop spans 11 amino acids. CDR1 is DFQATT, CDR2 SNEGSKA, per germline (reference sequence). Trimming took 7 bases from V and 1 from J, leaving 7 bases between them.

CDR3 in DNA: TGTGCCAGCCGGACGGGGGGGACTATGAACACTGAAGCTTTCTTT. Protein sequence: CASRTGGTMNTEAFF. The chain employs TRBV7-2 and TRBJ1-1, with D possibly TRBD1 on 5 matching bases. CDR3 size: 15 residues. Trimming took 8 bases from V and 0 from J, leaving 16 bases between them. In germline, CDR1 is SGHTA, CDR2 FQGNSA.

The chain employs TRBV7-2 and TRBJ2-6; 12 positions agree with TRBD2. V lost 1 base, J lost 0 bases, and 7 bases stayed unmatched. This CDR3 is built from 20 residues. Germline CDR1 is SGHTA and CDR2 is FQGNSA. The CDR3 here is CASSLVGTSGWSSGANVLTF. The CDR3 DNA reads TGTGCCAGCAGCTTAGTTGGGACTAGCGGGTGGAGCTCTGGGGCCAACGTCCTGACTTTC. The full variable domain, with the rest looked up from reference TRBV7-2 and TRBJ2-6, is GAGVSQSPSNKVTEKGKDVELRCDPISGHTALYWYRQSLGQGLEFLIYFQGNSAPDKSGLPSDRFSAERTGGSVSTLTIQRTQQEDSAVYLCASSLVGTSGWSSGANVLTFGAGSRLTVL.

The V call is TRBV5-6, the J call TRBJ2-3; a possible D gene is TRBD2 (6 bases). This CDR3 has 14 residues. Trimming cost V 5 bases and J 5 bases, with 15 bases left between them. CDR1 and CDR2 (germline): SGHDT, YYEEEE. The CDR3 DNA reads TGTGCCAGCAGGGCCCGCGGGGCGGGAGATACGCAGTATTTT. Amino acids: CASRARGAGDTQYF. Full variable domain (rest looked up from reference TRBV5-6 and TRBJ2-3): DAGVTQSPTHLIKTRGQQVTLRCSPKSGHDTVSWYQQALGQGPQFIFQYYEEEERQRGNFPDRFSGHQFPNYSSELNVNALLLGDSALYLCASRARGAGDTQYFGPGTRLTVL.

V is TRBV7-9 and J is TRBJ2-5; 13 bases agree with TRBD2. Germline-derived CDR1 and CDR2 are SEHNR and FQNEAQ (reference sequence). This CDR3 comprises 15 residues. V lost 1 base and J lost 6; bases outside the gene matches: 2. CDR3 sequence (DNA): TGTGCCAGCAGCTTAGGACTAGCGGGGGGACAGACCCAGTACTTC. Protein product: CASSLGLAGGQTQYF.

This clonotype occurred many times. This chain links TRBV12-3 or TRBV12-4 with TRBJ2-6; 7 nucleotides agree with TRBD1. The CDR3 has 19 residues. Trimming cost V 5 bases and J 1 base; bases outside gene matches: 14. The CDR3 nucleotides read TGTGCCAGCAGTACACCCGGGACAGTACTTAATTCTGGGGCCAACGTCCTGACTTTC. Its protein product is CASSTPGTVLNSGANVLTF.

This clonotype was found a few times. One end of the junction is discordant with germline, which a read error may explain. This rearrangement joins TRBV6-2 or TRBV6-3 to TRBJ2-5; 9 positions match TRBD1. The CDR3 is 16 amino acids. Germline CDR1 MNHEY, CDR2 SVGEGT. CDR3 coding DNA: TGTGCCAGCAGTGCCATCCGGGGACAGGGAAGCGAGACCCGGTACTTC. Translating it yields CASSAIRGQGSETRYF.

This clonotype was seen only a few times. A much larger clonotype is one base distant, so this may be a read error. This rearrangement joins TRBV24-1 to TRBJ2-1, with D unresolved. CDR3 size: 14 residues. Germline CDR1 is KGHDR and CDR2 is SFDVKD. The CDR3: CTTSDAISIHEQFF. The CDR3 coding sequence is TGTACCACCAGTGATGCGATTAGTATCCATGAGCAGTTCTTC.

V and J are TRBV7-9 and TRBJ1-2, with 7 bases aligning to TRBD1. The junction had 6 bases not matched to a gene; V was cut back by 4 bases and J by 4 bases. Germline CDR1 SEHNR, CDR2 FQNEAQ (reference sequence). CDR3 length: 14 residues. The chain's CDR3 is CASSSNRGPYGYTF. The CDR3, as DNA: TGTGCCAGCAGCTCAAACAGGGGACCCTATGGCTACACCTTC.

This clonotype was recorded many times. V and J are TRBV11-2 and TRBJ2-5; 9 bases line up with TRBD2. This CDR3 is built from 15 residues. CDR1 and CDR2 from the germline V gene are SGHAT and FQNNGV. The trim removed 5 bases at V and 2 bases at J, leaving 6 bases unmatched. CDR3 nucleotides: TGTGCCAGCAGCCCCGGGACTAGCCCACAAGAGACCCAGTACTTC. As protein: CASSPGTSPQETQYF.

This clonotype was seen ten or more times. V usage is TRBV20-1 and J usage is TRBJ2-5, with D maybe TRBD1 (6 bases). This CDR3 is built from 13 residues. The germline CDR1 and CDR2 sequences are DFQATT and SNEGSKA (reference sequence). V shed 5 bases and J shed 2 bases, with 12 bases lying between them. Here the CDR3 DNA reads TGCAGTGCTTACCGGGACACGCAAGAGACCCAGTACTTC. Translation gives CSAYRDTQETQYF.

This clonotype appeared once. The CDR3 reads CAISETGGRNTEAFF. The CDR3 DNA sequence: TGTGCCATCAGTGAGACAGGGGGGAGAAACACTGAAGCTTTCTTT. This chain joins TRBV10-3 and TRBJ1-1; TRBD1 matches at 8 bases. Germline V gives CDR1 ENHRY, CDR2 SYGVKD. This CDR3 has 15 residues. The J segment lost 2 bases and the V segment lost 2 bases, leaving 4 bases of the junction unmatched.

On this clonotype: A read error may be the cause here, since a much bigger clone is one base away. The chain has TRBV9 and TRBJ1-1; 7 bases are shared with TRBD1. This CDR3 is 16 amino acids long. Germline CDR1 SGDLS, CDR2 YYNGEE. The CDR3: CAGSASRTGGNTEAFF. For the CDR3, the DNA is TGTGCCGGCAGCGCTTCCCGGACAGGCGGGAACACTGAAGCTTTCTTT. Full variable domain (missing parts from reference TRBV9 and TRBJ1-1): DSGVTQTPKHLITATGQRVTLRCSPRSGDLSVYWYQQSLDQGLQFLIQYYNGEERAKGNILERFSAQQFPDLHSELNLSSLELGDSALYFCAGSASRTGGNTEAFFGQGTRLTVV.

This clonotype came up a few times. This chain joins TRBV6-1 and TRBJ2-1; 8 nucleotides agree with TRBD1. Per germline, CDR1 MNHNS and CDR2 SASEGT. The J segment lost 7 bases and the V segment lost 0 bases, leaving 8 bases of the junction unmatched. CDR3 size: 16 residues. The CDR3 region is CASSEAPGQGWNEQFF. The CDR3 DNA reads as TGTGCCAGCAGTGAAGCCCCCGGACAGGGTTGGAATGAGCAGTTCTTC.

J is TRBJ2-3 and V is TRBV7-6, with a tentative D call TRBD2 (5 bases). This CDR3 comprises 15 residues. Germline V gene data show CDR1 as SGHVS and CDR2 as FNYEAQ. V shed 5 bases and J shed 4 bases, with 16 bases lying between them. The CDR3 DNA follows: TGTGCCAGCAGCCTAACTAGTTTGAGCCCAGATACGCAGTATTTT. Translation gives CASSLTSLSPDTQYF.

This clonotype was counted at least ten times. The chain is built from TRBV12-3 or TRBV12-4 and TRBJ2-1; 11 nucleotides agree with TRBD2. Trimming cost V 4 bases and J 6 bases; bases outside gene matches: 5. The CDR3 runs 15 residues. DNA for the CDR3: TGTGCCAGCAGTTCCATAGCGGGGGGGTCCAATGAGCAGTTCTTC. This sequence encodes CASSSIAGGSNEQFF.

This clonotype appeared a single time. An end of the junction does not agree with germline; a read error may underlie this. Written as DNA, the CDR3 is TGTGCCAGCAACTTAGAAAGGAAAAACATTCAGTACTTC. As protein: CASNLERKNIQYF. The chain employs TRBV7-9 and TRBJ2-4; D remains ambiguous. The CDR3 has 13 amino acids. In germline, CDR1 is SEHNR, CDR2 FQNEAQ (reference sequence).

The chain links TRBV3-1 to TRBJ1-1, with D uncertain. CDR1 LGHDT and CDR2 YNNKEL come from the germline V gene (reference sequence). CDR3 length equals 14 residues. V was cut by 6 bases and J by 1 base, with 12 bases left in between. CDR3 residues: CASRPQQRNTEAFF. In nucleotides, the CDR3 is TGTGCCAGCAGACCACAACAGAGGAACACTGAAGCTTTCTTT. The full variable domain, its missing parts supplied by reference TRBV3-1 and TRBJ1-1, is DTAVSQTPKYLVTQMGNDKSIKCEQNLGHDTMYWYKQDSKKFLKIMFSYNNKELIINETVPNRFSPKSPDKAHLNLHINSLELGDSAVYFCASRPQQRNTEAFFGQGTRLTVV.

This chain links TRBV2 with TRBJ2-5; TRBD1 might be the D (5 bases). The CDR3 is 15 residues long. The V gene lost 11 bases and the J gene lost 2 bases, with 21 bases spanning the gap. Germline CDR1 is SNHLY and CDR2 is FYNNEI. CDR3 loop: CAGINSRGRQETQYF. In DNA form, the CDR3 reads TGTGCCGGCATTAACAGTAGGGGTCGGCAAGAGACCCAGTACTTC.

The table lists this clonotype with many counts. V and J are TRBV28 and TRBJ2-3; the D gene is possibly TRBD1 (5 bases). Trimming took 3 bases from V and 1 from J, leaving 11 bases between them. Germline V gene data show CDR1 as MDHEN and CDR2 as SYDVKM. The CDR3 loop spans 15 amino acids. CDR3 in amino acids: CASSLDTSGTDTQYF. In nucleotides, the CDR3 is TGTGCCAGCAGTTTGGACACCTCCGGCACAGATACGCAGTATTTT.

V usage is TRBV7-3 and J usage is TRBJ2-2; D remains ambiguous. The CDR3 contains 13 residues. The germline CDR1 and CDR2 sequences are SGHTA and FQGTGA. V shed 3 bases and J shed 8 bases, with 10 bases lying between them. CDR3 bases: TGTGCCAGCAGCTTTACACACCGAGGGGAGCTGTTTTTT. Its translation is CASSFTHRGELFF.

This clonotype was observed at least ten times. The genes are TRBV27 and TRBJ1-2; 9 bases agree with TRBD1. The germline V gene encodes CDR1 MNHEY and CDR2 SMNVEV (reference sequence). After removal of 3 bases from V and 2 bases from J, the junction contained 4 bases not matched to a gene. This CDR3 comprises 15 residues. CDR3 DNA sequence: TGTGCCAGCAGTTTCACCGGGACAGGGAACTATGGCTACACCTTC. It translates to CASSFTGTGNYGYTF.